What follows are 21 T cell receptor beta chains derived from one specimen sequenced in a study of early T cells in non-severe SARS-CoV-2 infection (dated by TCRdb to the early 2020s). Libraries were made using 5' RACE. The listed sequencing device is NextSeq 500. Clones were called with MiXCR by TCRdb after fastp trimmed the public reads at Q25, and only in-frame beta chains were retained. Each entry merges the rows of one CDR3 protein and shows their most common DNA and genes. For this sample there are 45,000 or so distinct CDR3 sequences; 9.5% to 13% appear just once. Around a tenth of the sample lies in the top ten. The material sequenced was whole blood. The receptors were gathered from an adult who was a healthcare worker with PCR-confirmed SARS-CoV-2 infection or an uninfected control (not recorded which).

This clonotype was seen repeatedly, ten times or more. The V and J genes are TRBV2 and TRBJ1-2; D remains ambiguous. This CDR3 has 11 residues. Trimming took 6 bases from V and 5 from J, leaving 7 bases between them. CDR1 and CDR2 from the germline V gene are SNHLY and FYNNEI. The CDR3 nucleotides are TGTGCCAGCAGAGACCGATATGGCTACACCTTC. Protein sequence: CASRDRYGYTF.

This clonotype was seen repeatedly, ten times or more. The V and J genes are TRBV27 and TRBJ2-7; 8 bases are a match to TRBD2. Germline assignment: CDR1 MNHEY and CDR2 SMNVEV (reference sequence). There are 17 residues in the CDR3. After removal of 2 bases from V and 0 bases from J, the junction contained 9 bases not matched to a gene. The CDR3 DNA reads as TGTGCCAGCAGTTTAGGGTGGCGGGGGGCTAGCTCCTACGAGCAGTACTTC. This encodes CASSLGWRGASSYEQYF.

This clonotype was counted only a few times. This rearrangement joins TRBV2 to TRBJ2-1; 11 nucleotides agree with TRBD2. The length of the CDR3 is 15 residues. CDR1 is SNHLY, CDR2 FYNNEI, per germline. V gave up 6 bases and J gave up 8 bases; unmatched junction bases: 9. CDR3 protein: CASSPTSGGGHEQFF. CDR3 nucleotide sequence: TGTGCCAGCAGCCCCACTAGCGGGGGAGGCCATGAGCAGTTCTTC. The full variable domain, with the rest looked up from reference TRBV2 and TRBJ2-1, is EPEVTQTPSHQVTQMGQEVILRCVPISNHLYFYWYRQILGQKVEFLVSFYNNEISEKSEIFDDQFSVERPDGSNFTLKIRSTKLEDSAMYFCASSPTSGGGHEQFFGPGTRLTVL.

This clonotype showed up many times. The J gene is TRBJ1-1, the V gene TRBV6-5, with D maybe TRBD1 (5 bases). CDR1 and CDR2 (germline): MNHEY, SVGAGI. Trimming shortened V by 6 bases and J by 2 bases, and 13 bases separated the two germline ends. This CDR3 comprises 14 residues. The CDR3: CASSTPGPNTEAFF. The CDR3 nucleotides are TGTGCCAGCAGCACTCCGGGACCTAACACTGAAGCTTTCTTT.

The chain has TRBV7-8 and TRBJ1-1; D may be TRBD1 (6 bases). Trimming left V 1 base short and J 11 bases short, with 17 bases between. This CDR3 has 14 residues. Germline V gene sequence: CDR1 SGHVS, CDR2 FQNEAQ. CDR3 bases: TGTGCCAGCAGCTTAGGAAACAGGGCGCTTAGGGCTTTCTTT. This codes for CASSLGNRALRAFF.

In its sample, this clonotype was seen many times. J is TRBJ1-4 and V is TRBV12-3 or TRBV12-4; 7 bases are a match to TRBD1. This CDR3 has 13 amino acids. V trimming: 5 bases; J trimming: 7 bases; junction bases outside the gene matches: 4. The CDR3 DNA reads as TGTGCCAGCAGTCGACAGGGAGGTGAAAAACTGTTTTTT. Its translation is CASSRQGGEKLFF.

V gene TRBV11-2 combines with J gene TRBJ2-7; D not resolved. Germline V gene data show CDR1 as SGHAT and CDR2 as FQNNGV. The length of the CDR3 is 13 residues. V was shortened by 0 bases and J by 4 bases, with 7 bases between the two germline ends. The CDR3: CASSLEAVYEQYF. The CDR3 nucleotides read TGTGCCAGCAGCTTAGAGGCTGTTTACGAGCAGTACTTC.

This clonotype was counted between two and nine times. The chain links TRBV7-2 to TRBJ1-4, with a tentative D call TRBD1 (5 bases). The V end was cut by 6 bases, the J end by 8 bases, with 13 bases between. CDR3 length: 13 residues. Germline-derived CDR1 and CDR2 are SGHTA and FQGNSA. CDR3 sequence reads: CASRLRDSEKLFF. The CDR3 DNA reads TGTGCCAGCAGACTACGGGACTCCGAAAAACTGTTTTTT.

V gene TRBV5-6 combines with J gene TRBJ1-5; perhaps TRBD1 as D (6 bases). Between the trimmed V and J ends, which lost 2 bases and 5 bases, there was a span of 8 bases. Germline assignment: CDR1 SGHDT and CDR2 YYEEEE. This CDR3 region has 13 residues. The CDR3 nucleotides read TGTGCCAGCAGCTTCTCAGGGGATCAGCCCCAGCATTTT. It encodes CASSFSGDQPQHF.

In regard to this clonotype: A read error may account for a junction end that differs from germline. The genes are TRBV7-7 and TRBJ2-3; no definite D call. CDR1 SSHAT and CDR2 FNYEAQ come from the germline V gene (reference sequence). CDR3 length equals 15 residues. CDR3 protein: CASSLGVASTDTQYF. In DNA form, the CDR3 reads TGTGCTAGCAGCTTAGGTGTTGCTAGCACAGATACGCAGTATTTT.

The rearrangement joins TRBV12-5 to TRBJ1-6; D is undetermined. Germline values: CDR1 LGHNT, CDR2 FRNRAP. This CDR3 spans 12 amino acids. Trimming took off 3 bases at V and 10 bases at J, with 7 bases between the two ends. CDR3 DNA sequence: TGTGCTAGTGGTTTAGAGGTGTCACCCCTCCACTTT. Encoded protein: CASGLEVSPLHF. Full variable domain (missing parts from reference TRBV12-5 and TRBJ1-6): DARVTQTPRHKVTEMGQEVTMRCQPILGHNTVFWYRQTMMQGLELLAYFRNRAPLDDSGMPKDRFSAEMPDATLATLKIQPSEPRDSAVYFCASGLEVSPLHFGNGTRLTVT.

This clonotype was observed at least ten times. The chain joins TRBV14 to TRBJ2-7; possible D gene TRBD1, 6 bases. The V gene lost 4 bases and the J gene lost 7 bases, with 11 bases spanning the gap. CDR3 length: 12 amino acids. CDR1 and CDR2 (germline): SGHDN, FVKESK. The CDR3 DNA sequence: TGTGCCAGCAGCCGACAGGCCTGGGAGCAGTACTTC. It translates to CASSRQAWEQYF.

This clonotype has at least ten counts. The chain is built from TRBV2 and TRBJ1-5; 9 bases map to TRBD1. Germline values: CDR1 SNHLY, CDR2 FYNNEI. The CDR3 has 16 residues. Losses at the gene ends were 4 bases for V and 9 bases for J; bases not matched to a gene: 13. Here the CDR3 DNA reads TGTGCCAGCAGTGGATCCGGGACAGGGATCCCCCGGCCCCAGCATTTT. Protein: CASSGSGTGIPRPQHF.

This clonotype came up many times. CDR3 loop: CASSDGQGPYEQYF. The CDR3 nucleotides read TGTGCCAGCAGCGACGGACAGGGACCCTACGAGCAGTACTTC. The chain is built from TRBV2 and TRBJ2-7; the match to TRBD1 covers 8 bases. Trimming cost V 6 bases and J 2 bases; bases outside gene matches: 6. CDR3 length: 14 amino acids. Germline V gene sequence: CDR1 SNHLY, CDR2 FYNNEI.

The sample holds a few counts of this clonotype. The CDR3 sequence is CASSYGAGRNQPQHF. The CDR3 coding sequence is TGTGCCAGCAGTTATGGGGCAGGGCGCAATCAGCCCCAGCATTTT. This chain connects TRBV6-5 to TRBJ1-5, with D perhaps matching TRBD1 (5 bases). In germline, CDR1 is MNHEY, CDR2 SVGAGI. Trimming took 3 bases from V and 2 from J, leaving 11 bases between them. The CDR3 loop spans 15 amino acids.

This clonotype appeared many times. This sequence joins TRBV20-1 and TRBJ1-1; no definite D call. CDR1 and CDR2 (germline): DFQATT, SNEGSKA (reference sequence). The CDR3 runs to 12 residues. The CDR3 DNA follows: TGCAGCCCGCAGGTTACGGACACTGAAGCTTTCTTT. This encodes CSPQVTDTEAFF.

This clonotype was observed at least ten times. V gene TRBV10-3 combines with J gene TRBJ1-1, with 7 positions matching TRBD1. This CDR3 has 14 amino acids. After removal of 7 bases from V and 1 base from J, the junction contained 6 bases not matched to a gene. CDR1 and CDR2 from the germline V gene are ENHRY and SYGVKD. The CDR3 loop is CAINPGTANTEAFF. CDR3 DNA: TGTGCCATCAACCCCGGGACAGCGAACACTGAAGCTTTCTTT.

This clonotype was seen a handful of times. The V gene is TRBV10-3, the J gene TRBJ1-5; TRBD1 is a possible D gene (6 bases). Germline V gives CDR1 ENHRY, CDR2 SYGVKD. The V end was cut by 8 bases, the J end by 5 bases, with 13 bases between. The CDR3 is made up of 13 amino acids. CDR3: CAISRQADQPQHF. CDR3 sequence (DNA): TGTGCCATCTCCCGACAGGCCGATCAGCCCCAGCATTTT.

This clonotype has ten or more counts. CDR3 coding DNA: TGTGCCACCAGTGATAGGGGACAGGGGGCGCCCGGGGAGCTGTTTTTT. This translates into CATSDRGQGAPGELFF. The chain uses TRBV24-1 and TRBJ2-2; 12 bases are a match to TRBD1. The V and J ends lost 3 bases and 6 bases, in that order; junction bases with no gene match: 4. This CDR3 comprises 16 residues. Looked up from germline, CDR1 is KGHDR and CDR2 is SFDVKD.

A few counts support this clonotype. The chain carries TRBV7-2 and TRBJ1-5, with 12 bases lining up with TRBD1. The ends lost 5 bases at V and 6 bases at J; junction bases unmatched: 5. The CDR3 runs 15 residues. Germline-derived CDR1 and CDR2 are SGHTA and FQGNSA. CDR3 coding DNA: TGTGCCAGCAGCCTTGGGGGACAGGGGGCTCAGCCCCAGCATTTT. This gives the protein CASSLGGQGAQPQHF.

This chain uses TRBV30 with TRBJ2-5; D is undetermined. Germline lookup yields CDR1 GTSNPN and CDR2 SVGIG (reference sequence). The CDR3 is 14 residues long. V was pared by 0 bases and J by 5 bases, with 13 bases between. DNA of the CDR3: TGTGCCTGGAGTGTGGGCAGCCAGAGGGAGACCCAGTACTTC. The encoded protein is CAWSVGSQRETQYF. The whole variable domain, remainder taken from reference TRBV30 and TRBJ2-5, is SQTIHQWPATLVQPVGSPLSLECTVEGTSNPNLYWYRQAAGRGLQLLFYSVGIGQISSEVPQNLSASRPQDRQFILSSKKLLLSDSGFYLCAWSVGSQRETQYFGPGTRLLVL.